This T cell receptor (beta chain) was identified in a study of shared clonotypes between healthy human individuals. V was pared by 6 bases and J by 2 bases, with 10 bases between. CDR1 and CDR2 (germline): SGHTA, FQGNSA. The CDR3 is 13 amino acids. A remark on this clone: Different DNA sequences within this sample yield the same CDR3.

Researchers divided each subset's genomic DNA evenly across several immunoSEQ plates. Method: immunoSEQ multiplex PCR; TCRdb's copy keeps in-frame clones and lacks some. The repertoire holds over 1.4 million clones, 96% seen once, with about 1% in the top ten. The sequenced material came from naive CD4+ T cells sorted from blood. Stated subset: CD45RA+ positively selected. The sequence was collected from a man aged 25-45 years in good health. The chain couples TRBV7-2 to TRBJ1-2; maybe TRBD1 (6 bases). CDR3 nucleotide sequence: TGTGCCAGCAGTCCCACAGGGAACTATGGCTACACCTTC. It yields the protein CASSPTGNYGYTF.